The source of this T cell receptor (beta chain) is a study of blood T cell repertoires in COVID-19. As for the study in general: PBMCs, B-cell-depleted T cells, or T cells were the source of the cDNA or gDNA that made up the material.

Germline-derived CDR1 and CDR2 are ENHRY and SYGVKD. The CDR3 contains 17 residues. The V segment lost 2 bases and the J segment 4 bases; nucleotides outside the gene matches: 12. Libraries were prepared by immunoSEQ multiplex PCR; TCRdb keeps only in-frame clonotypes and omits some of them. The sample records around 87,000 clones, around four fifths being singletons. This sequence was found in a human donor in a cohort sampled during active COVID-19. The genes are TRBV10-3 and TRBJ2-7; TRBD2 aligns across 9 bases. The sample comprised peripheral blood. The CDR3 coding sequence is TGTGCCATCAGTGAGCGGCCGGGGTTGGCGGGAGGGTACGAGCAGTACTTC. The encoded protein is CAISERPGLAGGYEQYF.